One sample yielded the 21 T cell receptor beta chains listed below, sequenced in a study of blood T cells in healthy people across ages. PCR was performed a second time for about 7 to 11 cycles using a sample-barcoded 5' primer and a J-beta primer mix. TCRdb used MiXCR to reprocess the 5' RACE reads, holding one entry per CDR3 protein. This repertoire shows hundreds of thousands of distinct CDR3 sequences, around 45% found once; its top ten account for around 18%. Sequenced sample: blood. These receptors were taken from a man aged 55-75 years in good health.

This chain links TRBV7-3 with TRBJ2-1, with no clear D. Looked up from germline, CDR1 is SGHTA and CDR2 is FQGTGA. The CDR3 covers 14 residues. Deletions cut 2 bases from V and 2 bases from J, with 7 bases between. In DNA, the CDR3 is TGTGCCAGCAGCTTAGCGTACCCCTACAATGAGCAGTTCTTC. This gives the protein CASSLAYPYNEQFF.

V usage is TRBV6-6 and J usage is TRBJ1-2, with 8 bases aligning to TRBD1. Germline trimming cut 6 bases from V and 7 bases from J; bases unmatched to any gene: 7. The V gene's germline CDR1 is MNHNY and CDR2 SVGAGI (reference sequence). The CDR3 is 13 residues long. The CDR3 DNA is TGTGCCAGCAGGACCGGACAGGGTCCTGGCTACACCTTC. Encoded protein: CASRTGQGPGYTF.

This sequence joins TRBV18 and TRBJ2-7; 9 nucleotides align to TRBD1. Germline V gives CDR1 KGHSH, CDR2 LQKENI. The trim removed 2 bases at V and 2 bases at J, leaving 4 bases unmatched. The CDR3 runs to 15 residues. CDR3 protein: CASSPGTGSAYEQYF. The CDR3 nucleotides are TGTGCCAGCTCACCAGGGACAGGGTCCGCCTACGAGCAGTACTTC.

This clonotype showed up many times. V and J are TRBV4-1 and TRBJ2-5; D unclear. CDR1 is MGHRA, CDR2 YSYEKL, per germline. V gave up 2 bases and J gave up 4 bases, with 8 bases separating them. The CDR3 extends over 13 amino acids. The chain's CDR3 is CASSQWRGETQYF. The CDR3, as DNA: TGCGCCAGCAGCCAATGGCGCGGAGAGACCCAGTACTTC.

This clonotype has only a few counts. The rearrangement uses TRBV20-1 and TRBJ1-5, with D hard to call. This CDR3 contains 15 residues. Germline V gene lookup returns CDR1 DFQATT and CDR2 SNEGSKA (reference sequence). V lost 0 bases and J 4 bases, leaving 13 bases between the germline ends. In DNA, the CDR3 is TGCAGTGCTAGAGACGACGGACGGAGAAATCAGCCCCAGCATTTT. Amino acid sequence: CSARDDGRRNQPQHF.

This clonotype was counted only a few times. The chain employs TRBV19 and TRBJ2-6, with D perhaps matching TRBD1 (5 bases). Germline V gene data show CDR1 as LNHDA and CDR2 as SQIVND (reference sequence). This CDR3 has 16 amino acids. V lost 3 bases and J lost 0, with 9 bases in between. CDR3 coding DNA: TGTGCCAGTAGTATCCGACAGCACTCTGGGGCCAACGTCCTGACTTTC. Its translation: CASSIRQHSGANVLTF.

This chain joins TRBV25-1 and TRBJ2-5; D perhaps matches TRBD1 (5 bases). Trimming took 8 bases from V and 0 from J, leaving 19 bases between them. The CDR3 loop spans 16 amino acids. The germline V gene encodes CDR1 MGHDK and CDR2 SYGVNS. The CDR3 loop is CASSDPGRVYQETQYF. CDR3 nucleotides: TGTGCCAGCTCCGATCCGGGCAGGGTATACCAAGAGACCCAGTACTTC.

The chain has TRBV2 and TRBJ2-5; TRBD2 matches 7 bases. The CDR3 runs to 14 residues. The V gene end was trimmed by 4 bases and the J gene end by 1 base; junction bases not matched to a gene: 3. Germline V lookup: CDR1 SNHLY, CDR2 FYNNEI. The CDR3 sequence: CASSVKRGQETQYF. In DNA, the CDR3 is TGTGCCAGCAGTGTTAAGCGGGGCCAAGAGACCCAGTACTTC.

V and J are TRBV19 and TRBJ2-4; the match to TRBD1 covers 11 bases. CDR3 length equals 16 residues. Germline lookup yields CDR1 LNHDA and CDR2 SQIVND (reference sequence). V gave up 5 bases and J gave up 1 base; unmatched junction bases: 4. The chain's CDR3 is CASSVRDRGAKNIQYF. The CDR3 nucleotides are TGTGCCAGTAGTGTCCGGGACAGGGGGGCCAAAAACATTCAGTACTTC.

The chain recombines TRBV9 with TRBJ1-2, with TRBD1 as a possible D gene (6 bases). With 4 bases removed from V and 4 bases from J, the gap between germline ends came to 14 bases. Germline V gene lookup returns CDR1 SGDLS and CDR2 YYNGEE. This CDR3 comprises 14 residues. For the CDR3, the DNA is TGTGCCAGCAGCAAAGAGGGACATGTCTATGGCTACACCTTC. Translating gives CASSKEGHVYGYTF.

This clonotype was recorded a few times. The CDR3 region is CSAREQGASDTQYF. CDR3 nucleotides: TGCAGTGCTAGGGAACAGGGGGCTTCAGATACGCAGTATTTT. The J gene is TRBJ2-3, the V gene TRBV20-1; 9 bases line up with TRBD1. From germline, CDR1 is DFQATT and CDR2 SNEGSKA (reference sequence). The CDR3 length is 14 residues. Trimming cost V 3 bases and J 4 bases; bases outside gene matches: 5.

The V and J genes are TRBV12-3 or TRBV12-4 and TRBJ2-5; D perhaps matches TRBD1 (6 bases). V shed 4 bases and J shed 11 bases, with 23 bases lying between them. CDR3 length: 15 residues. Here the CDR3 DNA reads TGTGCCAGCAGTTCATCAGGGGTTGGATACAATGAGCAGTACTTC. Its translation: CASSSSGVGYNEQYF.

The V call is TRBV29-1, the J call TRBJ2-2, with TRBD2 matching 11 bases. Germline CDR1 SQVTM, CDR2 ANQGSEA. The V gene end was trimmed by 3 bases and the J gene end by 6 bases; junction bases not matched to a gene: 3. The CDR3 is made up of 14 amino acids. CDR3 bases: TGCAGCGTTGATAATAGCGGGGGGGCCGGGGAGCTGTTTTTT. Its protein product is CSVDNSGGAGELFF.

The chain employs TRBV20-1 and TRBJ1-2, with a possible D match to TRBD1 (5 bases). Trimming removed 4 bases from V and 2 bases from J, with 17 bases in between. The CDR3 is 15 amino acids. The germline V gene has CDR1 DFQATT and CDR2 SNEGSKA (reference sequence). Here the CDR3 DNA reads TGCAGTGCTATCTCCGGCCGGGACGGGAACTATGGCTACACCTTC. This translates into CSAISGRDGNYGYTF.

The rearrangement links TRBV7-9 to TRBJ2-7; TRBD1 matches at 10 bases. Trimming took 5 bases from V and 1 from J; bases not matched to a gene: 8. The CDR3 is 16 amino acids. Germline loops: CDR1 SEHNR, CDR2 FQNEAQ (reference sequence). CDR3 loop: CASSHPGDRGSYEQYF. The CDR3 nucleotides read TGTGCCAGCAGCCATCCTGGGGACAGGGGTTCCTACGAGCAGTACTTC.

The V gene is TRBV20-1, the J gene TRBJ1-6, with unresolved D. Germline CDR1 reads DFQATT; CDR2 reads SNEGSKA (reference sequence). This CDR3 comprises 14 residues. V lost 6 bases and J 10 bases, leaving 19 bases between the germline ends. CDR3 nucleotides: TGCAGTGCCAAAGAGACCCGGGGTGGGTCACCCCTCCACTTT. Its translation: CSAKETRGGSPLHF.

This clonotype was recorded once. J is TRBJ2-2 and V is TRBV4-3; D might be TRBD1 or TRBD2, each matching 5 bases. The V end was cut by 0 bases, the J end by 1 base, with 9 bases between. This CDR3 spans 16 amino acids. Per germline, CDR1 LGHNA and CDR2 YSLEER. CDR3 region: CASSQDPGRNTGELFF. CDR3 DNA sequence: TGCGCCAGCAGCCAAGATCCAGGGAGGAACACCGGGGAGCTGTTTTTT.

This chain uses TRBV7-9 with TRBJ1-2; D possibly corresponds to TRBD1 (6 bases). This CDR3 has 15 amino acids. Germline V lookup: CDR1 SEHNR, CDR2 FQNEAQ (reference sequence). V lost 3 bases, J lost 2 bases, and 13 bases lay in between. CDR3 DNA: TGTGCCAGCAGCTTTTCTACTACAGGGAACTATGGCTACACCTTC. Amino acid sequence: CASSFSTTGNYGYTF.

There are many counts of this clonotype. The V call is TRBV20-1, the J call TRBJ2-3; a weak D match, TRBD2 (5 bases). From germline, CDR1 is DFQATT and CDR2 SNEGSKA (reference sequence). The CDR3 sequence is 15 residues long. Trimming pared 6 bases from V and 1 base from J, leaving 17 bases between. Here the CDR3 DNA reads TGCAGTGCCCCCCTGGGGAGCCGTCGCACAGATACGCAGTATTTT. Amino acid sequence: CSAPLGSRRTDTQYF.

The chain has TRBV20-1 and TRBJ1-1; 7 bases align to TRBD1. The CDR3 has 15 residues. Germline CDR1 reads DFQATT; CDR2 reads SNEGSKA (reference sequence). The V and J ends lost 5 bases and 6 bases, in that order; junction bases with no gene match: 15. The CDR3 region is CSAAPGQRSIPEAFF. CDR3 DNA: TGCAGTGCTGCCCCGGGACAGCGAAGTATACCTGAAGCTTTCTTT.

The sample holds a few counts of this clonotype. The chain carries TRBV9 and TRBJ2-3; TRBD2 agrees at 10 bases. CDR3 length: 15 amino acids. Germline V CDR1 and CDR2: SGDLS, YYNGEE. After removal of 2 bases from V and 6 bases from J, the junction contained 6 bases not matched to a gene. DNA of the CDR3: TGTGCCAGCAGCGTTCAGAGCGGGGGGGCCGATACGCAGTATTTT. Translated, it gives CASSVQSGGADTQYF.